A single T cell receptor (beta chain) is shown here with its context. Its antigen remains unidentified. No base-level quality is on record; no much larger clone is a single base apart. Inclusive of the bounding cysteine and phenylalanine, the CDR3 is 16 residues long. CDR3 DNA only is kept here, 48 bases in frame from base 1. CDR1 MGHRA and CDR2 YSYEKL were looked up in the germline V gene. Trimming costs V 1 base and J 1 base, and their ends lie 8 bases apart. This sample stems from a study of T cells in Graves' hyperthyroidism and ophthalmopathy (dated by TCRdb to about 2019). Notes on the research overall: Peripheral blood samples were taken at the time of initial diagnosis, prior to any treatment. To identify TCR V-J signatures that set the groups apart, the researchers used a discovery cohort of 95 to 100 patients, made up of 40 to 45 with Graves' ophthalmopathy and some 56 with stable Graves' hyperthyroidism. Prospective prediction of ophthalmopathy was tested in an independent validation cohort of under 20 hyperthyroidism patients and 15 to 17 patients who later progressed to ophthalmopathy. The 100 discovery patients were randomly split 7:3 into training and test sets. Thyroid tissue and blood T-cell repertoires from several Graves' hyperthyroidism patients were also compared in the study. Following sampling, methimazole starting at 30 mg daily was given to hyperthyroidism patients, and high-dose intravenous methylprednisolone was given to ophthalmopathy patients. The paper describes TCR Vbeta CDR3 sequencing of 140 or so peripheral blood samples, made up of 43 ophthalmopathy patients, some 80 hyperthyroidism patients and about 17 progressor patients. Here is what the overall study found, with its caveats: Most expanded thyroid clonotypes (frequency above 0.001) were also detected in blood, a finding suggesting that blood repertoires may reflect thyroid immune responses. In validation, the model predicted progression to ophthalmopathy a median of roughly 6.5 months before onset, with around 70% sensitivity and almost 75% specificity. Ophthalmopathy was separated from stable hyperthyroidism by a 13 V-J signature model, with 87.88% sensitivity and roughly 81% specificity obtained in cross-validation and 80%/75% obtained in testing. Sample size was not statistically predetermined, and investigators were not blinded to group allocation.

Ophthalmopathy patients had moderately to severely active disease, with a Clinical Activity Score of 3 or more, a NOSPECS grade of 4 or more, and a disease duration of less than 3 months. Exclusion was applied to patients with uncontrolled infections, other autoimmune diseases, pregnancy or lactation. Diagnoses were established on the basis of clinical symptoms, serum thyroxine and TRAb, thyroid ultrasound, and orbital computed tomography. PBMCs were isolated from roughly 10 ml of fresh peripheral blood by Ficoll-Paque density gradient centrifugation. Total RNA was extracted with Trizol reagent, and quality was checked on an Agilent 2100 Bioanalyzer. The TCR beta CDR3 regions were amplified from the RNA transcripts. For the first round of RT-PCR on the TCR CDR3, the HTBI primer set was used together with the Qiagen OneStep RT-PCR kit. Libraries were constructed in a second round of multiplex PCR, after which size selection and purification were carried out. Sequencing of the libraries was done on an Illumina HiSeq2000 using paired-end 100 bp reads. In the paper's pipeline: Raw data were processed with SOAPnuke, discarding reads with adapters, uncalled bases, mean Phred below 15, or no exact constant-primer or identifier match. High-quality paired reads were merged with COPE v1.2.5, and unique nucleotide sequences were defined as clonotypes. MiTCR v1.1 was used to align clonotypes to the IMGT TRBV, TRBD and TRBJ reference segments. Analysis was restricted to V-J combinations with a frequency above 0.0001, which covered just over 98% of repertoires. The TCS score was defined as the ratio of F50 (clonal expansion) to E x V (chaos), calculated using BLOSUM62-based TCRdist between CDR3 peptides within each V-J. Welch's t-statistics and random forest reduced roughly 500 V-J features to 10 to 15, which were used in a naive Bayes classifier (R e1071). TCRdb itself trimmed the public reads at Q25 with fastp, ran MiXCR and retained productive beta chains. Each record represents a unique CDR3 protein, reported with the most common genes and DNA among its rows. The V and J calls shown here were made by TCRdb, not taken from the authors' results. For this sample there are around 520,000 distinct CDR3 sequences; approximately 25% appear just once. Jointly, the top ten make up around 10% of the sample.

The sample comprised blood. This receptor was taken from a woman aged 25-40 years with Graves' ophthalmopathy. This sequence uses TRBV4-1 and TRBJ2-6; the D gene cannot be named for sure. The nucleotide sequence reads TGCGCCAGCAGCCAAGCTAGGGCTTCTGGGGCCAACGTCCTGACTTTC. Its product reads: CASSQARASGANVLTF.